What follows are 10 T cell receptor beta chains derived from one specimen sequenced in a study of blood T cell repertoires in COVID-19. The protocol was immunoSEQ multiplex PCR, while the TCRdb copy is restricted to in-frame clones and leaves out a portion. This repertoire shows some 120,000 clones, 80% to 95% found once; its top ten account for just over 2%. The sample comprised peripheral blood. These receptor sequences come from a man between 45 and 60 years old with COVID-19, enrolled during active disease.

This chain uses TRBV6-1 with TRBJ2-7; 7 bases map to TRBD2. Germline V lookup: CDR1 MNHNS, CDR2 SASEGT. Trimming at V came to 1 base and at J to 2 bases, leaving 5 bases not matched to a gene. CDR3 size: 15 residues. The CDR3 reads CASSEELGGAYEQYV. CDR3 nucleotides: TGTGCCAGCAGTGAAGAATTGGGGGGGGCCTACGAGCAGTACGTC.

The V call is TRBV18, the J call TRBJ2-3, with D tentatively TRBD2 (5 bases). The CDR3 runs 15 residues. With 1 base removed from V and 2 bases from J, the gap between germline ends came to 10 bases. Per germline, CDR1 KGHSH and CDR2 LQKENI. CDR3 nucleotide sequence: TGTGCCAGCTCACCACAGGAGCGGATCACAGATACGCAGTATTTT. Translating it yields CASSPQERITDTQYF.

This clone was counted only a few times. The CDR3 DNA reads as TGCAGTGCTAGTGCTAGCACAGATACGCAGTATTTT. This translates into CSASASTDTQYF. This chain joins TRBV20-1 and TRBJ2-3, with D uncertain. This CDR3 contains 12 residues. Trimming took off 3 bases at V and 0 bases at J, with 4 bases between the two ends. Germline V gene data show CDR1 as DFQATT and CDR2 as SNEGSKA (reference sequence).

This chain connects TRBV7-3 to TRBJ2-1, with D perhaps TRBD2 (6 bases). Germline V gene data show CDR1 as SGHTA and CDR2 as FQGTGA. CDR3 length: 14 amino acids. The germline V and J ends were trimmed by 5 bases and 3 bases, with 11 bases remaining between them. The CDR3 nucleotides are TGTGCCAGCAGCCCCCGACTAGACTACAATGAGCAGTTCTTC. It yields the protein CASSPRLDYNEQFF.

This clone has a single count. V is TRBV6-5 and J is TRBJ1-2; D not certain. The germline gives CDR1 MNHEY, CDR2 SVGAGI. The CDR3 runs 14 residues. The germline V and J ends were trimmed by 10 bases and 4 bases, with 19 bases remaining between them. The CDR3 is CAIQLRGAGYGYTF. The CDR3 DNA follows: TGTGCCATACAGTTGCGGGGTGCGGGCTATGGCTACACCTTC.

In DNA, the CDR3 is TGCGCCAGCAGCTTTGGCGGGAGGTGGGAGACCCAGTACTTC. Its protein is CASSFGGRWETQYF. The chain has TRBV5-1 and TRBJ2-5; 8 bases are a match to TRBD2. Germline V gives CDR1 SGHRS, CDR2 YFSETQ. The junction had 5 bases not matched to a gene; V was cut back by 2 bases and J by 5 bases. This CDR3 is 14 amino acids long. The full variable domain, rest sourced from reference TRBV5-1 and TRBJ2-5, is KAGVTQTPRYLIKTRGQQVTLSCSPISGHRSVSWYQQTPGQGLQFLFEYFSETQRNKGNFPGRFSGRQFSNSRSEMNVSTLELGDSALYLCASSFGGRWETQYFGPGTRLLVL.

Details on this clone: Other DNA sequences in this specimen translate into the identical CDR3. The chain recombines TRBV5-1 with TRBJ2-7; 7 bases agree with TRBD2. V lost 3 bases to trimming and J lost 1 base; unmatched junction nucleotides: 4. Germline V gene lookup returns CDR1 SGHRS and CDR2 YFSETQ. This CDR3 is 14 amino acids long. CDR3: CASSSTGGSYEQYF. In DNA form, the CDR3 reads TGCGCCAGCAGCTCCACGGGGGGATCCTACGAGCAGTACTTC.

The V and J genes are TRBV3-1 (or the pseudogene TRBV3-2) and TRBJ2-1, with a tentative D call TRBD1 (5 bases). The CDR3 extends over 12 amino acids. Trimming cost V 1 base and J 14 bases, with 12 bases left between them. CDR1 is LGHDT and CDR2 is YNNKEL in the germline V gene (reference sequence). The CDR3 nucleotides read TGTGCCAGCAGCCAAGCTCAGGGCCAGGAGTTCTTC. This gives the protein CASSQAQGQEFF.

This sequence joins TRBV11-2 and TRBJ2-1; a possible D gene is TRBD2 (6 bases). V lost 1 base and J 4 bases, leaving 8 bases between the germline ends. The CDR3 has 14 amino acids. Germline-derived CDR1 and CDR2 are SGHAT and FQNNGV. CDR3 in amino acids: CASSLAGLYNEQFF. CDR3 sequence (DNA): TGTGCCAGCAGCTTAGCGGGACTTTACAATGAGCAGTTCTTC.

As concerns this clone: Compared with germline, one end of the junction differs, possibly owing to a read error. The chain uses TRBV5-1 and TRBJ1-1; 10 bases are shared with TRBD1. CDR1 SGHRS and CDR2 YFSETQ come from the germline V gene. The CDR3 contains 15 residues. CDR3 sequence: CASRLEGQGWTEAFF. The CDR3 nucleotides are TGCGCCAGCAGATTGGAGGGACAGGGGTGGACTGAAGCTTTCTTT.